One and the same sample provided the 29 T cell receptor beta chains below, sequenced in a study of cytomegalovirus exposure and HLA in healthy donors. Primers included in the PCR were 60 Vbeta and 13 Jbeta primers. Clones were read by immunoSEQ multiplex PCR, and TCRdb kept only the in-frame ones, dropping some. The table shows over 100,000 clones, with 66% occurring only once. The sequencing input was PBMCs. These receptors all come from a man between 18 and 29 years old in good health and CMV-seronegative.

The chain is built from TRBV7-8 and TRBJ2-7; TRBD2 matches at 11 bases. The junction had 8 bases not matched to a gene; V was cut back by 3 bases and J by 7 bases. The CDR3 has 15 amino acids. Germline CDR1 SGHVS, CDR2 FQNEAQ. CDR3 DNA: TGTGCCAGCAGCTTTAGTAGCGGGAGGGCTAGTGAGCAGTACTTC. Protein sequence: CASSFSSGRASEQYF.

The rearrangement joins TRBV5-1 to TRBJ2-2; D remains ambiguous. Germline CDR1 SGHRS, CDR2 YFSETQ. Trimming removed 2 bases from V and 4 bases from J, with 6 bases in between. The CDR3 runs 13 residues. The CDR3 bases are TGCGCCAGCAGCTTAGAGGCCACCGGGGAGCTGTTTTTT. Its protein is CASSLEATGELFF.

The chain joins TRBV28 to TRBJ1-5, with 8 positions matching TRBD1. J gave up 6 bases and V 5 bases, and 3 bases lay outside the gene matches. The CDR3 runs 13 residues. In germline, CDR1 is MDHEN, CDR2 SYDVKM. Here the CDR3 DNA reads TGTGCCAGCAGTGCGACAGGGGTTCAGCCCCAGCATTTT. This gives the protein CASSATGVQPQHF.

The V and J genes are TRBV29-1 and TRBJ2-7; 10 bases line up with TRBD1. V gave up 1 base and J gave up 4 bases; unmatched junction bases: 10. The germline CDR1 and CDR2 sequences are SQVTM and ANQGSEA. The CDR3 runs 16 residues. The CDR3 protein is CSVEVWGQGSGYEQYF. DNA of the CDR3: TGCAGCGTTGAAGTTTGGGGACAGGGGTCCGGATACGAGCAGTACTTC.

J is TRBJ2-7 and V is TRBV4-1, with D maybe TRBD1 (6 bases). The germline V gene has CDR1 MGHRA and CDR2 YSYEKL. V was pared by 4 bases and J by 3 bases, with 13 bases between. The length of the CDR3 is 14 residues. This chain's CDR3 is CASSREPQGYEQYF. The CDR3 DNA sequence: TGCGCCAGCAGCCGAGAGCCACAGGGCTACGAGCAGTACTTC.

The CDR3 here is CASSPDLLALGEQFF. The DNA for the CDR3 is TGTGCCAGCTCACCAGATCTACTAGCGTTAGGTGAGCAGTTCTTC. The J gene is TRBJ2-1, the V gene TRBV18; TRBD2 agrees at 7 bases. V trimming: 2 bases; J trimming: 9 bases; junction bases outside the gene matches: 10. This CDR3 has 15 residues. Germline assignment: CDR1 KGHSH and CDR2 LQKENI.

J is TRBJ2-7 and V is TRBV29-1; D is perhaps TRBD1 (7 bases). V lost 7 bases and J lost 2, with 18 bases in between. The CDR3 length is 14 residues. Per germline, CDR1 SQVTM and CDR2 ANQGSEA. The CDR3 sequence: CSATGGQRAYEQYF. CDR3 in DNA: TGCAGCGCCACCGGGGGACAGCGGGCCTACGAGCAGTACTTC.

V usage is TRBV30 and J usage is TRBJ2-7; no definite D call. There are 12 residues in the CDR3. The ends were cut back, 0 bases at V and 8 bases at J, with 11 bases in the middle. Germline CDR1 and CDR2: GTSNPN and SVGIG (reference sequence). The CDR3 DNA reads TGTGCCTGGAGTGTAAGGAGCTGCCAGCAGTACTTC. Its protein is CAWSVRSCQQYF.

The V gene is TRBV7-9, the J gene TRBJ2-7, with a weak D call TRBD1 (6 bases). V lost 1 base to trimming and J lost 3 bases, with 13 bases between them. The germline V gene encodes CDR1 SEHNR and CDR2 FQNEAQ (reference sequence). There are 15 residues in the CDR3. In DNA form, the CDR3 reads TGTGCCAGCAGCTTAGAGACAGGCACCTTCTACGAGCAGTACTTC. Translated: CASSLETGTFYEQYF.

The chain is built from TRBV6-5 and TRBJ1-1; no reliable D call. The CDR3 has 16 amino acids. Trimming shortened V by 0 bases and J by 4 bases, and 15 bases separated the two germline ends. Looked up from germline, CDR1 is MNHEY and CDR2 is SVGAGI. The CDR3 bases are TGTGCCAGCAGTTACTCTTCCGGGAGGGAGAGCACTGAAGCTTTCTTT. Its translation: CASSYSSGRESTEAFF.

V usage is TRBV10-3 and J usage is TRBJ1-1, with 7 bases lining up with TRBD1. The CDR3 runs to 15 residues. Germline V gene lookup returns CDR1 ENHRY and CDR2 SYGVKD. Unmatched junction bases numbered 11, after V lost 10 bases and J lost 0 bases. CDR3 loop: CATRSQTGLNTEAFF. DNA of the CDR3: TGTGCCACCCGAAGCCAGACAGGGTTGAACACTGAAGCTTTCTTT.

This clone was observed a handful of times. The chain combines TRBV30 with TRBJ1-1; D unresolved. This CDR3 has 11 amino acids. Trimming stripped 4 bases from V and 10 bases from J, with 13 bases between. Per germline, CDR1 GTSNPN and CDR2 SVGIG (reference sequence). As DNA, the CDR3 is TGTGCCTGGAAAGCGGGCCTGATAGCTTTCTTT. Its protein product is CAWKAGLIAFF.

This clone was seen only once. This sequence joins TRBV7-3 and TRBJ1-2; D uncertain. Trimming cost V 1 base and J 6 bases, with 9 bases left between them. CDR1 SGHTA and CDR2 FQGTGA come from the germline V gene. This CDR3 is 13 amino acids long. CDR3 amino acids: CASSLIEGDGYTF. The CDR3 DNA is TGTGCCAGCAGCTTAATAGAGGGTGATGGCTACACCTTC.

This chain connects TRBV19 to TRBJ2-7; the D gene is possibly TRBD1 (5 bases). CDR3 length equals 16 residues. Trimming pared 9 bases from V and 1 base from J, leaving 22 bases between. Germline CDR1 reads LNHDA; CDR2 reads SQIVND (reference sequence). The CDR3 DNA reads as TGTGCCAGCCAACAGGTATTAAGTAACCCATCCTACGAGCAGTACTTC. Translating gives CASQQVLSNPSYEQYF.

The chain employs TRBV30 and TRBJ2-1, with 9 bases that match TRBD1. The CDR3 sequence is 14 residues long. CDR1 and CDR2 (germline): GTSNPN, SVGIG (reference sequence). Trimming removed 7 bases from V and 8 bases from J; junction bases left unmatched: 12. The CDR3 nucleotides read TGTGCCTCCTTACCGGGACAGGGAAGTTATGAGCAGTTCTTC. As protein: CASLPGQGSYEQFF.

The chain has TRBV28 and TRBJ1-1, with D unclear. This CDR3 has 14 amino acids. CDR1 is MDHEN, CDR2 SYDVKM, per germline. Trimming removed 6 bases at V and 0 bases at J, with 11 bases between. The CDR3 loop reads CASSYSEVNTEAFF. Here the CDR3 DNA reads TGTGCCAGCAGCTACTCCGAGGTGAACACTGAAGCTTTCTTT.

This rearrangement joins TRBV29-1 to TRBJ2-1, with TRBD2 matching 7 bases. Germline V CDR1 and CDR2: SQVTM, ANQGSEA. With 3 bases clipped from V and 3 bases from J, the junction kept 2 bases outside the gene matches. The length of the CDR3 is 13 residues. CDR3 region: CSVEERGYNEQFF. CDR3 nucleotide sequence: TGCAGCGTTGAGGAGCGGGGCTACAATGAGCAGTTCTTC.

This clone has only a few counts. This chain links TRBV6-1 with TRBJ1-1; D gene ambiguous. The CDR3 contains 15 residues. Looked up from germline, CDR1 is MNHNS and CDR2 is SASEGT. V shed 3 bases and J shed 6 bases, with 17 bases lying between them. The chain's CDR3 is CASSEGLWAAAEAFF. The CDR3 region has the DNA TGTGCCAGCAGTGAGGGCCTTTGGGCAGCGGCTGAAGCTTTCTTT.

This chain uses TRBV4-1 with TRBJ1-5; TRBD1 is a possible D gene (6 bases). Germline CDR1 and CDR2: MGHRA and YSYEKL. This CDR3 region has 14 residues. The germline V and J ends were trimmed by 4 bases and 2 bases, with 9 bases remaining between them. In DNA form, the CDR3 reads TGCGCCAGCAGCCCCCCAGGGGGCAATCAGCCCCAGCATTTT. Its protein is CASSPPGGNQPQHF.

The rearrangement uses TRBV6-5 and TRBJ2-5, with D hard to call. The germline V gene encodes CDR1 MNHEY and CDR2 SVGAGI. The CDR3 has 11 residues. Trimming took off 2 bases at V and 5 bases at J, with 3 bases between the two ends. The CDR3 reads CASSYGETQYF. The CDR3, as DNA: TGTGCCAGCAGTTACGGCGAGACCCAGTACTTC.

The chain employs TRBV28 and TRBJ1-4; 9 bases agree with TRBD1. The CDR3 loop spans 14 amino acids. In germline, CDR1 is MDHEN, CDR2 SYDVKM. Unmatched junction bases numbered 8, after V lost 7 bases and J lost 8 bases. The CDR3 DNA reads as TGTGCCAGCAACAGGGGGCAACGAGAGGAAAAACTGTTTTTT. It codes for CASNRGQREEKLFF.

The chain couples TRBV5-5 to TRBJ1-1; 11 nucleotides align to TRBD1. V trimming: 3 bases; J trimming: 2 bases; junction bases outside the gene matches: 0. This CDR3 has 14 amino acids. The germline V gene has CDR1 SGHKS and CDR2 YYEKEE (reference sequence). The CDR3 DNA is TGTGCCAGCAGCTGGACAGGGGGCAACACTGAAGCTTTCTTT. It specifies CASSWTGGNTEAFF.

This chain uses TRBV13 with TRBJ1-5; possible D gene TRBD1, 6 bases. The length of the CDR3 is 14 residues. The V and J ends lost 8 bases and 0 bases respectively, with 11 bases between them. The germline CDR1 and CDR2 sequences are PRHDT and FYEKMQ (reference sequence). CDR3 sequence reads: CASEQGYSNQPQHF. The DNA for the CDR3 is TGTGCCAGCGAGCAGGGGTATAGCAATCAGCCCCAGCATTTT.

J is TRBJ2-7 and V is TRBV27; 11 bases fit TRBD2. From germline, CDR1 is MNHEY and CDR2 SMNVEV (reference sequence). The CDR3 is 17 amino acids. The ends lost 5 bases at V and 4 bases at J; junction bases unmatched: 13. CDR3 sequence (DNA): TGTGCCAGCAGTCTGAGCACGGGACTAGCGGACCCTTACGAGCAGTACTTC. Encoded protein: CASSLSTGLADPYEQYF.

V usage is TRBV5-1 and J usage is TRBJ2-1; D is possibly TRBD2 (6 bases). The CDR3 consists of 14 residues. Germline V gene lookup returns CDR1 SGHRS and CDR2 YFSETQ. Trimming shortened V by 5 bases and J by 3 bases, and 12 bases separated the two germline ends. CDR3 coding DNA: TGCGCCAGCAGTTTCCCGGACTACTACAATGAGCAGTTCTTC. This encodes CASSFPDYYNEQFF.

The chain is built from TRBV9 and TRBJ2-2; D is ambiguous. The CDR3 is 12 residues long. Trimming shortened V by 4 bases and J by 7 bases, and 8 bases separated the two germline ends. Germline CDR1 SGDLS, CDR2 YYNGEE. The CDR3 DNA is TGTGCCAGCAGCCTAACGATCGGGGAGCTGTTTTTT. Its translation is CASSLTIGELFF.

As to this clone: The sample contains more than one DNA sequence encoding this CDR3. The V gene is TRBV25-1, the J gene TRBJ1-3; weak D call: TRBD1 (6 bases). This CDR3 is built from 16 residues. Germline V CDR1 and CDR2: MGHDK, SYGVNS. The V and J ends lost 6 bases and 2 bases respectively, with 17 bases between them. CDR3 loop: CASSPPGQSPGNTIYF. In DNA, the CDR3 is TGTGCCAGCAGCCCTCCCGGACAGAGTCCTGGAAACACCATATATTTT.

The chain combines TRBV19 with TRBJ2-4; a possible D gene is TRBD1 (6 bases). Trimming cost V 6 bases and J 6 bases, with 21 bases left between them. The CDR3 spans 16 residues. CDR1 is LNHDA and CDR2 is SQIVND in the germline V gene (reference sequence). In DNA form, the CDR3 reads TGTGCCAGTAGCCACAACCCCACAGGGTCGGGAAACATTCAGTACTTC. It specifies CASSHNPTGSGNIQYF.

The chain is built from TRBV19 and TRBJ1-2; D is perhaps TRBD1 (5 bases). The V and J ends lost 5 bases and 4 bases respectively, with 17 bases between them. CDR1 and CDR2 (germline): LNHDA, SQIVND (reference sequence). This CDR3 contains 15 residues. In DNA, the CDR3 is TGTGCCAGTAGTCCCCAGCAGGGAATGGGCTATGGCTACACCTTC. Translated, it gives CASSPQQGMGYGYTF.